This T cell receptor (beta chain) was captured by sequencing in a study of T cells after somatic rescue of genetic block (dated by TCRdb to about 2020). With regard to the full study: The study assessed how robust, over the long term, a T-cell system was when the system had developed through somatic rescue of a genetic block in T-cell development.

The library was built by means of the immunoSEQ multiplex PCR assay. The table was pulled from immuneACCESS by TCRdb, which kept in-frame rearrangements only. Such tables lose some clones; where checked, under half of the loss comes from unresolved V genes, and the rest has no known cause. The sample table shows 110,000 or so clones, and 75% to 95% are seen once. Of the sample, 1.4% falls within the top ten clones. A remark on this clone: It has no known antigen specificity. Base qualities are not at hand, and no much larger clone is one base apart.

The germline V gene specifies KGHSH as CDR1 and LQKENI as CDR2. Trimming removed 1 base from V and 0 bases from J, leaving 14 bases between the germline ends. The CDR3 goes from the cysteine to the phenylalanine over 17 residues. Kept here is only the CDR3 DNA, which spans 51 bases and is read in frame from base 1. The receptor's source is a woman younger than 30. The receptor chain draws on TRBV18 and TRBJ2-3, with TRBD2 tentatively as D gene (5 bases match). Sample: peripheral blood mononuclear cells (PBMCs). The CDR3 reads CASSPLDGISSTDTQYF. The nucleotide sequence reads TGTGCCAGCTCACCACTAGACGGGATATCTAGCACAGATACGCAGTATTTT.